A selection of T cell receptor beta chains follows, all from one sample in a study of T cells expressing NK-cell markers. Using the 5' RACE reads, TCRdb records one entry per CDR3 protein without DNA. Its table lists about 150,000 distinct CDR3 sequences. The specimen was blood T cells: a sorted CD56 or NKG2C T cell subset, CD4+ or CD8+ T cells, or bulk PBMC T cells (not recorded which). The receptors here all came from a young man in good health. Both conserved end residues are part of each CDR3.

V gene,J gene,CDR3 protein
TRBV4-2,TRBJ2-1,CASSRGVNEQFF
TRBV29-1,TRBJ2-1,CSGRGHEDSSSYNEQFF
TRBV12-3/TRBV12-4,TRBJ2-1,CASKADYNEQFF
TRBV7-3,TRBJ2-2,CASSYSSGAGGTGELFF
TRBV7-6,TRBJ2-5,CASSPRPAGGSQETQYF
TRBV11-2,TRBJ2-4,CASSSPGQLAKNIQYF
TRBV11-2,TRBJ2-1,CASSLDLGTGGPYNEQFF
TRBV30,TRBJ2-7,CAWSVGDGNYEQYF
TRBV6-1,TRBJ1-2,CASSSTGYHGYTF
TRBV10-3,TRBJ2-7,CAITQTGVEQYF
TRBV10-2,TRBJ1-1,CASSDGLNTEAFF
TRBV5-1,TRBJ2-5,CASSLELGVQETQYF
TRBV4-3,TRBJ2-3,CASSQDLSAGGPTDTQYF
TRBV5-6,TRBJ2-7,CASSLRREHEQYF
TRBV6-2/TRBV6-3,TRBJ2-1,CASSYPIPEQFF
TRBV25-1,TRBJ2-7,CASSKAGESYEQYF
TRBV7-2,TRBJ2-3,CASSPRQGGDTQYF
TRBV11-3,TRBJ2-1,CASRPGQNEYNEQFF
TRBV4-3,TRBJ2-1,CASSWGLATSYNEQFF
TRBV9,TRBJ2-1,CASSSPSGGIGSNEQFF
TRBV7-9,TRBJ2-1,CATSSGASGINEQFF
TRBV6-1,TRBJ2-5,CASTSRGRQETQYF
TRBV2,TRBJ2-5,CASSDWVGGVGNKETQYF
TRBV5-1,TRBJ2-1,CASSYTGAGNEQFF
TRBV6-2/TRBV6-3,TRBJ2-4,CASREKREDSNIQYF
TRBV4-3,TRBJ1-5,CASRRGTGIQPQHF
TRBV29-1,TRBJ1-2,CSVPNRGAGYTF
TRBV24-1,TRBJ2-6,CATSDLDGSGANVLTF
TRBV10-3,TRBJ2-5,CAISDTGGKETQYF
TRBV19,TRBJ2-5,CASSLDLLTQYF
TRBV12-3/TRBV12-4,TRBJ2-5,CASSRPWDARETQYF
TRBV11-2,TRBJ1-2,CASSSPVSDYGYTF
TRBV19,TRBJ2-7,CASSIETSSEQYF
TRBV7-9,TRBJ2-7,CASSLDGDNYEQYF
TRBV20-1,TRBJ2-3,CSARETSQVSSTDTQYF
TRBV9,TRBJ1-1,CASSAVQGLPMNTEAFF
TRBV11-2,TRBJ2-5,CASSLGTSGTDETQYF
TRBV29-1,TRBJ1-5,CSVEEEGANGGPQHF
TRBV14,TRBJ2-7,CASSRRDSGYEQYF
TRBV12-3/TRBV12-4,TRBJ2-3,CASRGLKGPPDTQYF
TRBV20-1,TRBJ2-1,CSARPTTSWTYNEQFF